These 11 T cell receptor beta chains were all obtained from the same sample, sequenced in a study of blood T cell repertoires in COVID-19. The repertoire was sequenced with immunoSEQ multiplex PCR; TCRdb's copy has only in-frame clones and lacks some. The table includes roughly 89,000 clones, around three quarters detected once. The specimen was peripheral blood. These receptors came from a woman aged 65 to 85 with acute or convalescent COVID-19.

This clone was picked up a small number of times. This chain connects TRBV6-2 or TRBV6-3 to TRBJ1-5; possible D gene TRBD1, 6 bases. Trimming left V 1 base short and J 9 bases short, with 16 bases between. CDR1 MNHEY and CDR2 SVGEGT come from the germline V gene. The CDR3 is made up of 15 amino acids. CDR3 in amino acids: CASSYWDTGDSPQHF. DNA for the CDR3: TGTGCCAGCAGTTACTGGGACACCGGGGATTCGCCCCAGCATTTT.

The CDR3 here is CASRTTGLYEQYF. The CDR3 nucleotides read TGTGCCAGCAGGACGACAGGGCTTTACGAGCAGTACTTC. The chain links TRBV6-6 to TRBJ2-7; 7 bases match TRBD1. V gave up 6 bases and J gave up 4 bases; unmatched junction bases: 6. The CDR3 totals 13 residues. Germline values: CDR1 MNHNY, CDR2 SVGAGI (reference sequence).

The chain joins TRBV28 to TRBJ2-2; no clear D gene. Trimming cost V 7 bases and J 3 bases, with 18 bases left between them. This CDR3 contains 16 residues. The germline V gene encodes CDR1 MDHEN and CDR2 SYDVKM. CDR3 coding DNA: TGTGCCAGCATCAAACGGCGCTCGGCGGACACCGGGGAGCTGTTTTTT. This translates into CASIKRRSADTGELFF. Full variable domain (rest looked up from reference TRBV28 and TRBJ2-2): DVKVTQSSRYLVKRTGEKVFLECVQDMDHENMFWYRQDPGLGLRLIYFSYDVKMKEKGDIPEGYSVSREKKERFSLILESASTNQTSMYLCASIKRRSADTGELFFGEGSRLTVL.

The chain links TRBV13 to TRBJ2-7; 14 nucleotides line up with TRBD2. CDR3 size: 16 residues. V lost 4 bases, J lost 4 bases, and 6 bases stayed unmatched. CDR1 and CDR2 (germline): PRHDT, FYEKMQ (reference sequence). As DNA, the CDR3 is TGTGCCAGCAGCTCGATGACTAGCGGGAGGGTTTACGAGCAGTACTTC. The encoded protein is CASSSMTSGRVYEQYF.

The chain is built from TRBV6-5 and TRBJ2-1; D unclear. This CDR3 comprises 13 residues. Trimming left V 10 bases short and J 1 base short, with 11 bases between. Germline V lookup: CDR1 MNHEY, CDR2 SVGAGI. The CDR3 region has the DNA TGTGCCACCACTTTGTGGTCCTACAATGAGCAGTTCTTC. Its protein product is CATTLWSYNEQFF.

The chain carries TRBV27 and TRBJ1-3; no definite D call. CDR1 is MNHEY and CDR2 is SMNVEV in the germline V gene (reference sequence). V dropped 0 bases and J dropped 4 bases, with 10 bases sitting between them. The length of the CDR3 is 15 residues. CDR3 region: CASSLSSNGGNTIYF. CDR3 in DNA: TGTGCCAGCAGTTTATCGTCAAACGGGGGAAACACCATATATTTT.

At least ten counts were recorded for this clone. The chain couples TRBV6-1 to TRBJ2-7, with a weak D call TRBD2 (7 bases). The germline V gene encodes CDR1 MNHNS and CDR2 SASEGT. CDR3 size: 16 residues. V shed 6 bases and J shed 4 bases, with 22 bases lying between them. The CDR3 protein is CASSEFRAGARYEQYF. In DNA form, the CDR3 reads TGTGCCAGCAGCGAATTTCGGGCGGGGGCGCGATACGAGCAGTACTTC.

This clone has just one count. V gene TRBV28 combines with J gene TRBJ1-1, with D tentatively TRBD1 (6 bases). The germline V gene has CDR1 MDHEN and CDR2 SYDVKM. The CDR3 totals 12 residues. The V gene lost 6 bases and the J gene lost 5 bases, with 10 bases spanning the gap. As DNA, the CDR3 is TGTGCCAGCAGCAGGGGACGGACTGAAGCTTTCTTT. Residues: CASSRGRTEAFF.

The chain couples TRBV10-3 to TRBJ2-7; TRBD1 matches 7 bases. J lost 4 bases, V lost 6 bases, and 9 bases had no gene match. The CDR3 is made up of 14 amino acids. CDR1 ENHRY and CDR2 SYGVKD come from the germline V gene. CDR3 in DNA: TGTGCCATCAGAGACTCGGACAGGTTTTACGAGCAGTACTTC. Amino acids: CAIRDSDRFYEQYF.

The rearrangement uses TRBV7-9 and TRBJ2-7; 7 nucleotides agree with TRBD2. CDR3 length: 14 amino acids. J lost 7 bases, V lost 4 bases, and 10 bases had no gene match. Germline V CDR1 and CDR2: SEHNR, FQNEAQ (reference sequence). The CDR3 is CASSSLSRGEEQYF. The CDR3 bases are TGTGCCAGCAGCTCCCTGAGTCGGGGGGAAGAGCAGTACTTC.

This clone turned up a few times. The CDR3 is CSGAGARDTQYF. In nucleotides, the CDR3 is TGCAGCGGCGCGGGGGCGAGAGATACGCAGTATTTT. V gene TRBV29-1 combines with J gene TRBJ2-3; the D gene is possibly TRBD2 (7 bases). The CDR3 covers 12 residues. Trimming pared 7 bases from V and 5 bases from J, leaving 13 bases between. Germline V gene data show CDR1 as SQVTM and CDR2 as ANQGSEA.